What follows is one T cell receptor (beta chain) and its context. Only one count was recorded for this clone. The antigen it recognizes is unknown. Base qualities are not recorded, but no much larger clone differs from it by a single base. The germline V and J ends show losses of 2 bases and 4 bases respectively, and no gene match explains 7 bases of the junction. The CDR3 covers 15 residues, taking in both the cysteine and the phenylalanine. Only CDR3 DNA remains: 45 bases, in frame from the first base. The germline V gene specifies SGHRS as CDR1 and YFSETQ as CDR2. The CDR3 regions of human TCRbeta chains were analyzed by immunosequencing. The authors processed their data as follows. Repertoire TCRs were checked for matches against a reference library of SARS-CoV-2-specific TCRs that had been generated using the MIRA antigen-specificity platform. Breadth meant the fraction of unique TCRs that were SARS-CoV-2-associated, whereas depth meant the fraction of total T cells that were SARS-CoV-2-associated. Each spike-specific TCR was assigned to its reactive spike region and to a CD4 or CD8 class using the MIRA data. Log10-transformed breadth and depth values were compared by one-way ANOVA with Sidak's multiple comparisons tests. In TCRdb, the immuneACCESS table is reduced to in-frame sequences with V and J assigned. These tables do not hold every clone; where another copy was compared, an unresolved V gene accounts for under half, and the others remain unexplained. V and J calls and clone size are copied from that table; D and trimming were computed from the DNA. The sample includes approximately 150,000 clones, with 85% to 90% observed a single time. Approximately 1.6% of the sample goes to the ten largest clones.

This specimen comes from a study of T cell responses to AZD1222 COVID-19 vaccine (dated by TCRdb to the early 2020s). Concerning the study at large: Because spike-specific TCR depth and breadth did not differ between the two schedules, AZD1222 recipients who got a second dose at roughly 4 weeks were pooled with those who got a second dose at roughly 12 weeks. A total of 230 to 250 trial participants underwent TCR sequencing, of whom about 200 received two doses of AZD1222 and about 26 received two doses of the MenACWY control vaccine. Trial participants were enrolled by age into subgroups of 18-55, 56-69 and 70-plus years, and 148, 28 and 57 TCR-sequenced participants, respectively, were included in these subgroups.

Overall results and qualifications from the work: The whole spike protein was spanned by vaccine-associated CD4 TCRs, and dominant responses were seen in regions 160-218 and 743-854. In the small 56-69-year group, the increase in depth fell short of significance, most likely because of low power. Conclusions about previously exposed vaccinees are limited, since just five or six AZD1222 recipients were seropositive for SARS-CoV-2 at baseline. Reportedly, almost half of the unique spike-specific TCRs recognized epitopes lying outside the regions that are mutated in the B.1.351 and B.1.1.7 variants. Participants were mostly white British, with more females than males. The authors suggested clonal diversity may have been underestimated. Because no day 14 peak-response samples were available, repertoires were characterized only after the peak T cell response. After two AZD1222 doses, both the breadth and the depth of spike-specific TCRs were significantly higher than at day 0 and than in MenACWY recipients.

According to the study, the label for this sample's time point signals: baseline before first vaccination. Vaccinee samples came from UK trials COV001 and COV002, including a single-blind randomized controlled phase 2/3 trial of AZD1222 (ChAdOx1 nCoV-19) in healthy adults. For TCRbeta chain sequencing, PBMC samples from trial participants were taken at day 0 and at day 28 after the second dose. The sample was peripheral blood, taken on day 0 of AZD1222 vaccination. The rearranged chain carries TRBV5-1 and TRBJ2-3; 7 nucleotides in the junction match TRBD2. The receptor's source is an adult in good health. The sequenced DNA is TGCGCCAGCAGCTTCGCGGGGGTGACGTCAGATACGCAGTATTTT. It translates to CASSFAGVTSDTQYF. Reference TRBV5-1 and TRBJ2-3 proteins supply the regions before and after the CDR3; the full variable domain is: KAGVTQTPRYLIKTRGQQVTLSCSPISGHRSVSWYQQTPGQGLQFLFEYFSETQRNKGNFPGRFSGRQFSNSRSEMNVSTLELGDSALYLCASSFAGVTSDTQYFGPGTRLTVL.